This TCR beta chain was obtained from a study of blood T cells in healthy people across ages. Using a J-beta primer mix together with a sample-barcoded 5' primer, a second PCR was run for roughly 6 to 12 cycles. Through a template-switch adaptor with 12 random nucleotides, each cDNA molecule received a tag. TCRdb independently ran MiXCR on the 5' RACE reads; one entry per CDR3 protein. The sample has hundreds of thousands of distinct CDR3 sequences; roughly 24% are singletons. This CDR3 is 16 amino acids long. V was pared by 5 bases and J by 5 bases, with 21 bases between. The germline CDR1 and CDR2 sequences are SGHVS and FQNEAQ. This clonotype was detected only a few times. The same sample was also used in a study of T cells of mothers and their children. As reported in that work: cDNA synthesis used all extracted RNA, approximately 1.5 ug per 15 ul.

The chain employs TRBV7-8 and TRBJ1-2, with D possibly TRBD1 on 5 matching bases. The sequence came from a boy aged 5-17 years in good health. Material: blood. The CDR3 region is CASSPGGAAGQYGYTF. The CDR3 bases are TGTGCCAGCAGCCCCGGGGGAGCTGCAGGGCAGTATGGCTACACCTTC.